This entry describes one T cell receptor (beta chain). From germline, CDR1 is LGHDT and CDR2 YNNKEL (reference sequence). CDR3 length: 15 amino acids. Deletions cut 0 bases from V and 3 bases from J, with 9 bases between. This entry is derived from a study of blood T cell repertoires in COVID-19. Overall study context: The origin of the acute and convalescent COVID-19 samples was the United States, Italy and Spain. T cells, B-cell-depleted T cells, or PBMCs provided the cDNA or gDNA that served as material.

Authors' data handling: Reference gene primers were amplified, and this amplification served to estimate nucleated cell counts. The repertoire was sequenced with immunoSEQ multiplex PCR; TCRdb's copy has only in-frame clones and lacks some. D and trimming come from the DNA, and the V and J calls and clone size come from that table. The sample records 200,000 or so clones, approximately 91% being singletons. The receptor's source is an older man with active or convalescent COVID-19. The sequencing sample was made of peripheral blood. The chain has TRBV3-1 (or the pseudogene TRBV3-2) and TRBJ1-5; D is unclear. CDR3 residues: CASSQEMGPNQPQHF. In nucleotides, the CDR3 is TGTGCCAGCAGCCAAGAAATGGGCCCCAATCAGCCCCAGCATTTT.